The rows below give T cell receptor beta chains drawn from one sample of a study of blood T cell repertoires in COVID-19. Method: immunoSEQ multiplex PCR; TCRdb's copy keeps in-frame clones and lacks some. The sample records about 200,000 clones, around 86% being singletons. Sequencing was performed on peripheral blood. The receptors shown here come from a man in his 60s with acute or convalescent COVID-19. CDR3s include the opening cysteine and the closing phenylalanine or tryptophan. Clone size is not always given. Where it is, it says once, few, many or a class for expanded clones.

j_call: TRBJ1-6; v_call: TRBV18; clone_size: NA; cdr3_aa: CASSQGQGNNSPLHF
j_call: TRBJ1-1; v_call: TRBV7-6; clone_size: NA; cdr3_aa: CASSFGLQGRDTEAFF
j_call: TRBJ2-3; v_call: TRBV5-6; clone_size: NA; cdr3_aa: CASSSRGLAGPKTDTQYF
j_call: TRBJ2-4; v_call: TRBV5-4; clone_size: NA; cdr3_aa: CASSIGLAGGFAIQYF
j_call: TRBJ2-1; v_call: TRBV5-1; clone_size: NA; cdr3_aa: CASSPDGVSYNEQFF
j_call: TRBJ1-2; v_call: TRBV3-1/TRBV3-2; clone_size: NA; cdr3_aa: CASSPDNNYGYTF
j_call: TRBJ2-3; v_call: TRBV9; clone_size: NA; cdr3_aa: CASSVGGLLGDTQYF
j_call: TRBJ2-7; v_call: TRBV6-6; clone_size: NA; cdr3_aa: CASTGSAWEQYF
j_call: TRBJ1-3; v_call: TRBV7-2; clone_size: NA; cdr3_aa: CASSSRSSGNTIYF
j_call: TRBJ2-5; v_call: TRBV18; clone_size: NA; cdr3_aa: CASSLTGGTQETQYF
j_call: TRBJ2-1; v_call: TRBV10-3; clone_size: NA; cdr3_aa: CAIRQGATYNEQFF
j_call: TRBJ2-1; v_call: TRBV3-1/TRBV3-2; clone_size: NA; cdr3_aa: CASSSKLAGPYNEQFF
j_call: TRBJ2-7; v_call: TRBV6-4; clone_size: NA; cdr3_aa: CASRTKGGPYEQYF
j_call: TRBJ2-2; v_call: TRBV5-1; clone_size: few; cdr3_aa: CASSLVGNTGELFF
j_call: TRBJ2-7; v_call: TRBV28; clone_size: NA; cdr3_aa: CASLRGSAKPYEQYF
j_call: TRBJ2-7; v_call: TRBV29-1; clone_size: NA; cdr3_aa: CSVEFTPGQGIYEQYF
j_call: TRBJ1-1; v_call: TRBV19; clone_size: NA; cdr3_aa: CASSMAGLNTEAFF
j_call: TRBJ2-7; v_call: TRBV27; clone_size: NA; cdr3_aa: CASSTPGIPYEQYF
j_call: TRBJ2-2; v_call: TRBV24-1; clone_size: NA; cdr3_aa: CATSDFAAFTNTGELFF
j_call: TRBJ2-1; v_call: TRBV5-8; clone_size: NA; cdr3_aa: CASSLDRGRQFF
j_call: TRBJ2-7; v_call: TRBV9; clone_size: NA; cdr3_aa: CASSVGGLAGLNHEQYF
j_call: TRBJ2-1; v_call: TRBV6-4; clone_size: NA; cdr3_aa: CAFLDSGLQFRFF
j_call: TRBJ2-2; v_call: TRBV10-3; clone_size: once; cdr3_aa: CAISGAGTGVFF
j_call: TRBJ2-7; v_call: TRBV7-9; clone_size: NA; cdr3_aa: CASSLGTGGLSSYEQYF
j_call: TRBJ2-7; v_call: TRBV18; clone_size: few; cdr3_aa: CASSGLSGQGPYEQYF
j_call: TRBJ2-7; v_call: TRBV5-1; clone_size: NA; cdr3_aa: CASSSGLAGVYEQYF
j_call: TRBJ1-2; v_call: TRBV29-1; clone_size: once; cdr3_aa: CSAGGGGANYGYTF
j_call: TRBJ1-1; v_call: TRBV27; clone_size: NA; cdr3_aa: CASINLGGLGTEAFF
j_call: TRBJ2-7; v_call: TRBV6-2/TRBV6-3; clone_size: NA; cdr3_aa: CASSSLETGTGPPYEQYF
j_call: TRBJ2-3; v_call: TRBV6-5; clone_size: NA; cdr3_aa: CASSPVDTQYF
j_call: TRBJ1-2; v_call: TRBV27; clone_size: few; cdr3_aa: CASSQNTGAWGYTF
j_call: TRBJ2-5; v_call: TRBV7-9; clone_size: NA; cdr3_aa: CASSQNAGGVLGSLETQYF
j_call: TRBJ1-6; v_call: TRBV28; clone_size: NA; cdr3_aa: CASKTVLLSYNSPLHF
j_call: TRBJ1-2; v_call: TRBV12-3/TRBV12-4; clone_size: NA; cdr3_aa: CASSLGADYGYTF
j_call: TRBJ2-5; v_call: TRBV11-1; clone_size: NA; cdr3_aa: CASSLSAGGGQETQYF